This paragraph covers one T cell receptor beta chain sequence. Its antigen is unidentified. This entry is derived from a study of T-cell reconstitution after alpha-beta-depleted transplantation in children. Study-level points and caveats: Several hundred expanded graft clones reportedly were the source of alpha-beta T cells about two months after transplant. Surviving recipient T cells and thymic progenitors accounted for the high day-60 TCRbeta diversity observed in some patients.

Germline assignment: CDR1 MNHEY and CDR2 SMNVEV (reference sequence). Trimming cost V 2 bases and J 6 bases, with 13 bases left between them. This CDR3 comprises 14 residues. Unique molecular identifiers were built into the TCRbeta library. TCRdb used MiXCR to reprocess the PCR reads, holding one entry per CDR3 protein. The sample contains about 460,000 distinct CDR3 sequences, 10% to 12% of which appear only once. The rearrangement links TRBV27 to TRBJ1-2, with a possible D match to TRBD1 (6 bases). Sequenced here: PBMCs, mostly from graft donor cells, sampled 180 days after TCRalphabeta/CD19-depleted stem cell transplant. The sequence derives from a female patient aged 2-10 years who had a stem cell transplant for aplastic anemia, so the T cells may come from the graft donor. The CDR3 DNA sequence: TGTGCCAGCAGTTTAGGGGGGCAGGGTAATGGCTACACCTTC. It codes for CASSLGGQGNGYTF.